This T cell receptor (beta chain) was recorded in a study of early T cells in non-severe SARS-CoV-2 infection. TCRdb reprocessed the 5' RACE reads with MiXCR, giving one entry per CDR3 protein. This sample has around 52,000 distinct CDR3 sequences, with roughly 12% found just once. The germline V gene has CDR1 SQVTM and CDR2 ANQGSEA. V shed 4 bases and J shed 8 bases, with 11 bases lying between them. There are 12 residues in the CDR3. V gene TRBV29-1 combines with J gene TRBJ1-4; D gene uncertain. This clonotype was sampled from an adult who was a healthcare worker with PCR-confirmed SARS-CoV-2 infection or an uninfected control (not recorded which). Sequencing was carried out using whole blood. The CDR3 DNA sequence: TGCAGCGTTGCATCTGGGTCCGAAAAACTGTTTTTT. Protein sequence: CSVASGSEKLFF. The variable domain in full, with the rest retrieved from reference TRBV29-1 and TRBJ1-4, is SAVISQKPSRDICQRGTSLTIQCQVDSQVTMMFWYRQQPGQSLTLIATANQGSEATYESGFVIDKFPISRPNLTFSTLTVSNMSPEDSSIYLCSVASGSEKLFFGSGTQLSVL.